These 15 T cell receptor beta chains were all obtained from the same sample, sequenced in a study of T cell repertoires in cytomegalovirus infection. For these TCRs, the target antigens are not known. A single record per CDR3 protein comes from TCRdb applying MiXCR to the reads. This repertoire shows 750,000 to 900,000 distinct CDR3 sequences, 25% to 35% found once; its top ten account for around 13%. The material was cultured CD8+ T cells from PBMCs, obtained from culture after CMV antigen stimulation. The receptors stem from a human donor in good health (CMV status not recorded). Some clones in this sample may be carry-over from other donors' samples.

The chain has TRBV20-1 and TRBJ1-1; D is perhaps TRBD1 (6 bases). Germline lookup yields CDR1 DFQATT and CDR2 SNEGSKA (reference sequence). The CDR3 sequence is 15 residues long. V was cut by 3 bases and J by 8 bases, with 22 bases left in between. The CDR3 coding sequence is TGCAGTGCTAGCCCCCCAAGGGGGGAAAAAAGGGAAGCTTTCTTT. As protein: CSASPPRGEKREAFF.

The chain recombines TRBV6-1 with TRBJ2-6, with 7 bases identical to TRBD1. V shed 4 bases, J shed 0 bases, and the junction held 9 bases outside the gene matches. From germline, CDR1 is MNHNS and CDR2 SASEGT. The CDR3 runs to 18 residues. The chain's CDR3 is CASSGRDSVLSGANVLTF. CDR3 bases: TGTGCCAGCAGTGGCCGGGACAGCGTTCTCTCTGGGGCCAACGTCCTGACTTTC.

This chain uses TRBV14 with TRBJ1-2, with 9 bases lining up with TRBD1. Germline trimming cut 1 base from V and 0 bases from J; bases unmatched to any gene: 3. CDR1 and CDR2 from the germline V gene are SGHDN and FVKESK. The CDR3 is 16 residues long. CDR3 amino acids: CASSQVGQGANYGYTF. The CDR3 nucleotides read TGTGCCAGCAGCCAAGTGGGACAGGGAGCTAACTATGGCTACACCTTC.

At least ten counts were recorded for this clonotype. The chain has TRBV5-6 and TRBJ2-7; 8 bases align to TRBD2. The CDR3 spans 16 residues. In germline, CDR1 is SGHDT, CDR2 YYEEEE. The V segment lost 3 bases and the J segment 3 bases; nucleotides outside the gene matches: 11. This CDR3 reads CASSSFSGAGGYEQYV. CDR3 DNA sequence: TGTGCCAGCAGCTCCTTCTCAGGTGCGGGAGGCTACGAGCAGTACGTC.

At least ten counts were recorded for this clonotype. CDR3 region: CASSRGIRGGTEAFF. The CDR3 nucleotides read TGCGCCAGCAGCCGGGGAATTAGGGGGGGCACTGAAGCTTTCTTT. V and J are TRBV4-1 and TRBJ1-1; TRBD1 might be the D (6 bases). This CDR3 has 15 residues. Trimming shortened V by 4 bases and J by 4 bases, and 16 bases separated the two germline ends. Germline assignment: CDR1 MGHRA and CDR2 YSYEKL.

This clonotype occurred a few times. This chain links TRBV27 with TRBJ1-1, with 7 bases identical to TRBD1. Germline CDR1 MNHEY, CDR2 SMNVEV (reference sequence). The V and J ends lost 5 bases and 8 bases, in that order; junction bases with no gene match: 5. This CDR3 is built from 12 residues. The CDR3 DNA reads TGTGCCAGCAGTAAACCGGGACAGGAAGCTTTCTTT. It yields the protein CASSKPGQEAFF.

This rearrangement joins TRBV10-2 to TRBJ1-1; D gene uncertain. The CDR3 has 10 residues. From germline, CDR1 is WSHSY and CDR2 SAAADI. The ends were cut back, 7 bases at V and 11 bases at J, with 11 bases in the middle. The CDR3 bases are TGCGCCAGCATGCAAGGTTGGGCTTTCTTT. Its translation is CASMQGWAFF.

There are a few counts of this clonotype. The rearrangement uses TRBV7-9 and TRBJ1-1; D is uncertain. The CDR3 has 13 residues. Looked up from germline, CDR1 is SEHNR and CDR2 is FQNEAQ (reference sequence). V gave up 1 base and J gave up 6 bases, with 9 bases separating them. The chain's CDR3 is CASSLVGEPEAFF. The CDR3 DNA reads TGTGCCAGCAGCTTAGTCGGCGAACCTGAAGCTTTCTTT. Looking up the rest from reference TRBV7-9 and TRBJ1-1 gives the full variable domain: DTGVSQNPRHKITKRGQNVTFRCDPISEHNRLYWYRQTLGQGPEFLTYFQNEAQLEKSRLLSDRFSAERPKGSFSTLEIQRTEQGDSAMYLCASSLVGEPEAFFGQGTRLTVV.

This clonotype has at least ten counts. The J gene is TRBJ1-2, the V gene TRBV7-2, with TRBD1 identical over 7 bases. V lost 5 bases, J lost 6 bases, and 9 bases stayed unmatched. Germline V gene sequence: CDR1 SGHTA, CDR2 FQGNSA. The CDR3 sequence is 14 residues long. The CDR3 nucleotides are TGTGCCAGCAGCCCGGGACAGCATCGTGATGGCTACACCTTC. This sequence encodes CASSPGQHRDGYTF.

The rearrangement links TRBV19 to TRBJ2-7; weak D call: TRBD1 (5 bases). In germline, CDR1 is LNHDA, CDR2 SQIVND (reference sequence). Trimming stripped 3 bases from V and 5 bases from J, with 11 bases between. This CDR3 spans 13 amino acids. The CDR3: CASSIRDGDEQYF. DNA of the CDR3: TGTGCCAGTAGTATCAGGGATGGTGACGAGCAGTACTTC.

As concerns this clonotype: Possible read error: a much larger clone is one base away. The chain couples TRBV19 to TRBJ2-2; 9 positions agree with TRBD1. Germline CDR1 and CDR2: LNHDA and SQIVND (reference sequence). The length of the CDR3 is 15 residues. The CDR3 sequence is CASIIQGAQEGELFF. The CDR3 bases are TGTGCCAGTATTATACAGGGGGCGCAGGAAGGGGAGCTGTTTTTT.

The chain uses TRBV7-9 and TRBJ2-1; the D is unclear. The V end lost 3 bases, the J end lost 16 bases, and 13 bases lay between the germline ends. The CDR3 has 11 residues. CDR1 and CDR2 from the germline V gene are SEHNR and FQNEAQ (reference sequence). The CDR3 reads CASSFSGPHFF. The CDR3 DNA reads TGTGCCAGCAGCTTCTCCGGGCCGCACTTCTTC.

This clonotype was seen ten or more times. The chain links TRBV7-6 to TRBJ2-7; D is uncertain. V gave up 2 bases and J gave up 2 bases, with 13 bases separating them. The germline gives CDR1 SGHVS, CDR2 FNYEAQ. The CDR3 consists of 15 residues. The DNA of the CDR3 is TGTGCCAGCAGCTTACGGCCAGGTCAGACCTACGAGCAGTACGTC. Translated, it gives CASSLRPGQTYEQYV.

The rearrangement joins TRBV6-1 to TRBJ2-5, with 7 bases lining up with TRBD2. The CDR3 runs to 15 residues. Germline V gene lookup returns CDR1 MNHNS and CDR2 SASEGT. Trimming cost V 1 base and J 0 bases; bases outside gene matches: 2. This CDR3 is CASSEVRGYQETQYF. Written as DNA, the CDR3 is TGTGCCAGCAGTGAAGTGCGGGGGTACCAAGAGACCCAGTACTTC.

This clonotype was detected ten times or more. The V gene is TRBV7-9, the J gene TRBJ1-1; D gene ambiguous. V dropped 4 bases and J dropped 4 bases, with 13 bases sitting between them. The CDR3 contains 14 residues. CDR1 is SEHNR, CDR2 FQNEAQ, per germline (reference sequence). As DNA, the CDR3 is TGTGCCAGCAGCTACTTCCTTTCAGGCACTGAAGCTTTCTTT. It encodes CASSYFLSGTEAFF. The whole variable domain, remainder taken from reference TRBV7-9 and TRBJ1-1, is DTGVSQNPRHKITKRGQNVTFRCDPISEHNRLYWYRQTLGQGPEFLTYFQNEAQLEKSRLLSDRFSAERPKGSFSTLEIQRTEQGDSAMYLCASSYFLSGTEAFFGQGTRLTVV.